A selection of T cell receptor beta chains follows, all from one sample in a study of shared clonotypes between healthy human individuals. The assay was immunoSEQ multiplex PCR, and TCRdb's table has in-frame clones only and misses some. In the table there are under 200,000 clones, 85% to 95% of which are singletons. What was sequenced was naive CD4+ T cells sorted from blood. The source of these receptors is a woman aged 25 to 39 in good health. Each CDR3 is given without its conserved first and last residue. The order of the fields is V gene, CDR3 protein.

TRBV6-5 | ASSYSSLETQY
TRBV10-3 | AISESLAGRGTGELF
TRBV14 | ASSLDWGANTIY
TRBV7-9 | ASSLVGDYEQY
TRBV28 | ASTDGTGGRLLY
TRBV5-1 | ASSRWTGDSLPYEQY
TRBV7-9 | ASSLDRDLNYGYT
TRBV5-1 | ASSLEQGAREQF
TRBV4-2 | ASSYKASSGRVNEKLF
TRBV27 | ASSSFGAEGENGYT
TRBV29-1 | SVGDVSYEQY
TRBV5-8 | ASSFSLEAF
TRBV28 | ASTLQTVNYGYT
TRBV7-9 | AGQTAYGYT
TRBV28 | ASSTLSGTGSLVGNQPQH
TRBV4-1 | ASSQVAGQPQH
TRBV5-1 | ASSLDVGTGARDTQY
TRBV4-1 | ASSRVWGQGGEKLF
TRBV6-5 | ASSYSIGAVGY
TRBV7-9 | ASTNFPQGQSHGYT
TRBV27 | ASSKTEDSYEQY
TRBV10-3 | AISEQGSRQPQH
TRBV10-1 | ASSPGTSNQPQH
TRBV6-5 | ASSYTRGLNYGYT
TRBV18 | ASSPRGGTGELF
TRBV28 | ASSSAHYEQY
TRBV28 | ASRGQGSGYGYT
TRBV5-1 | ASSLSGGQETQY
TRBV6-5 | ASSLAGNSYEQY
TRBV29-1 | SVGQTEANGYT
TRBV7-2 | ASSLTGVNTQY
TRBV12-5 | ASGQDSGNTIY
TRBV14 | ASSQDRQPQH
TRBV27 | ASSGLAGGGEQF
TRBV21-1 | ASSNGGQGRCQETQY
TRBV6-5 | ASSYSEGGKHEQY
TRBV5-1 | ASSFLMGGNTEAF
TRBV19 | ASSIGIFGRSQGYGYT
TRBV5-1 | ASSIGMGLRYNEQF
TRBV27 | ASSFLVQGGTEAF
TRBV7-8 | ASSPQTRARGNQPQH
TRBV30 | AWSVSGQINEKLF
TRBV11-3 | ASSPGGRVGYEQY